These T cell receptor beta chains were read from a single sample in a study of blood T cell repertoires in COVID-19. Some clones are missing from TCRdb's copy, which holds only in-frame ones; the method was immunoSEQ multiplex PCR. Of 50,000 to 65,000 clones listed, around 82% are singletons. What was sequenced was peripheral blood. The receptors derive from a human donor in a cohort sampled during active COVID-19. Both conserved end residues are part of each CDR3. D genes are given only for firm matches. Clone size appears in some rows only: once, few, many, or a class for an expanded clone.

V: TRBV5-1; J: TRBJ1-4; size: -; length: 19; D: TRBD1; DNA: TGCGCCAGCAGCTTGACTCCTCCGGGACAGGGGGCAACTAATGAAAAACTGTTTTTT; CDR3: CASSLTPPGQGATNEKLFF
V: TRBV3-1/TRBV3-2; J: TRBJ1-1; size: -; length: 13; D: -; DNA: TGTGCCAGCAGCCAACGGCCCGGGACTGAAGCTTTCTTT; CDR3: CASSQRPGTEAFF
V: TRBV3-1/TRBV3-2; J: TRBJ1-1; size: -; length: 13; D: TRBD1; DNA: TGTGCCAGCAGCCATTACGGACAGGCTGAAGCTTTCTTT; CDR3: CASSHYGQAEAFF
V: TRBV6-4; J: TRBJ1-4; size: -; length: 15; D: -; DNA: TGTGCCAGCAGTGACTCCGACAGGAACCCTGAAAAACTGTTTTTT; CDR3: CASSDSDRNPEKLFF
V: TRBV6-1; J: TRBJ1-1; size: once; length: 18; D: -; DNA: TGTGCCAGCAGTGAAGCAGGGAGAAGCGGGATCATGAACACTGAAGCTTTCTTT; CDR3: CASSEAGRSGIMNTEAFF
V: TRBV19; J: TRBJ1-2; size: few; length: 13; D: -; DNA: TGTGCCAGTAGTATAAGGCCAGGGGATGGCTACACCTTC; CDR3: CASSIRPGDGYTF
V: TRBV5-6; J: TRBJ1-2; size: -; length: 14; D: TRBD1; DNA: TGTGCCAGCAGCTTGTTCGACAGGGACTATGGCTACACCTTC; CDR3: CASSLFDRDYGYTF
V: TRBV5-1; J: TRBJ1-2; size: -; length: 13; D: -; DNA: TGCGCCAGCAGCTTCGACGGGGACTATGGCTACACCTTC; CDR3: CASSFDGDYGYTF
V: TRBV5-3; J: TRBJ2-1; size: -; length: 18; D: -; DNA: TGTGCCAGAAGCTGCATCACTAGGGCGGGGTTCTCCTACAATGAGCAGTTCTTC; CDR3: CARSCITRAGFSYNEQFF
V: TRBV5-6; J: TRBJ1-4; size: -; length: 18; D: -; DNA: TGTGCCAGCAGCTTCGCGGCGGACAGCAAAGCAACTAATGAAAAACTGTTTTTT; CDR3: CASSFAADSKATNEKLFF
V: TRBV15; J: TRBJ1-2; size: once; length: 15; D: TRBD1; DNA: TGTGCCACCAGCAGAGTTTACAGGGGGAACTATGGCTACACCTTC; CDR3: CATSRVYRGNYGYTF
V: TRBV6-1; J: TRBJ1-3; size: -; length: 12; D: -; DNA: TGTGCCAGCAGTGAAACAGGAAACACCATATATTTT; CDR3: CASSETGNTIYF
V: TRBV5-4; J: TRBJ2-1; size: -; length: 14; D: -; DNA: TGTGCCAGCAGCTTGGCAGGCTCCTACAATGAGCAGTTCTTC; CDR3: CASSLAGSYNEQFF
V: TRBV6-5; J: TRBJ1-2; size: -; length: 14; D: -; DNA: TGTGCCAGCAAGAAAAGTGACAGGTCCTATGGCTACACCTTC; CDR3: CASKKSDRSYGYTF
V: TRBV30; J: TRBJ1-6; size: -; length: 13; D: -; DNA: TGTGCCTGGAGCGAAGGTACGGAGACACCCCTCCACTTT; CDR3: CAWSEGTETPLHF
V: TRBV30; J: TRBJ2-7; size: -; length: 12; D: -; DNA: TGTGCCTGGAGTGGGGACATTCTCCGCCAGTACTTC; CDR3: CAWSGDILRQYF
V: TRBV6-1; J: TRBJ1-2; size: few; length: 13; D: -; DNA: TGTGCCAGCAGTGAAGGGGTAATTGGGAGAGACACCTTC; CDR3: CASSEGVIGRDTF
V: TRBV18; J: TRBJ2-2; size: -; length: 16; D: -; DNA: TGTGCCAGCTCACCTGGGCGAACAGGGAACACCGGGGAGCTGTTTTTT; CDR3: CASSPGRTGNTGELFF
V: TRBV6-5; J: TRBJ1-5; size: -; length: 13; D: -; DNA: TGTGCCAGCAGGGAGAGTGGCAATCAGCCCCAGCATTTT; CDR3: CASRESGNQPQHF
V: TRBV6-6; J: TRBJ1-1; size: -; length: 13; D: TRBD1; DNA: TGTGCCAGCACCCCGGACAGGGTAACTGAAGCTTTCTTT; CDR3: CASTPDRVTEAFF
V: TRBV12-5; J: TRBJ2-7; size: -; length: 16; D: -; DNA: TGTGCTAGTGGTTCCCCTTCAGGGGACACACCCTACGAGCAGTACTTC; CDR3: CASGSPSGDTPYEQYF
V: TRBV30; J: TRBJ1-1; size: -; length: 18; D: TRBD1; DNA: TGTGCCTGGAGTGTACCTCTACCGGGACAGGGGTTCTCCACTGAAGCTTTCTTT; CDR3: CAWSVPLPGQGFSTEAFF
V: TRBV4-1; J: TRBJ2-3; size: -; length: 17; D: TRBD2; DNA: TGCGCCAGCAGCCAAGCACCTAGCGGAGGGGGCACAGATACGCAGTATTTT; CDR3: CASSQAPSGGGTDTQYF
V: TRBV2; J: TRBJ1-2; size: -; length: 12; D: TRBD1; DNA: TGTGCCAGCGGAGGGGGCGAGTATGGCTACACCTTC; CDR3: CASGGGEYGYTF
V: TRBV10-2; J: TRBJ2-1; size: few; length: 11; D: -; DNA: TGCGCCACTTCCTTTTTCGATGAGCAGTTCTTC; CDR3: CATSFFDEQFF
V: TRBV18; J: TRBJ1-2; size: -; length: 17; D: -; DNA: TGTGCCAGCTCACCAAACACCCTAAAACAGAGTAACTATGGCTACACCTTC; CDR3: CASSPNTLKQSNYGYTF
V: TRBV5-1; J: TRBJ2-3; size: -; length: 17; D: TRBD2; DNA: TGCGCCAGCAGCGTACTAGCGGGGGGGCCGGGCACAGATACGCAGTATTTT; CDR3: CASSVLAGGPGTDTQYF
V: TRBV4-2; J: TRBJ2-2; size: few; length: 17; D: -; DNA: TGTGCCAGCAGCCAAGAGTATGTTCGGGGGTGGGCCGGGGAGCTGTTTTTT; CDR3: CASSQEYVRGWAGELFF
V: TRBV7-3; J: TRBJ2-1; size: -; length: 16; D: -; DNA: TGTGCCAGCAGCTTAACCCCCCTAGCGCGTTACAATGAGCAGTTCTTC; CDR3: CASSLTPLARYNEQFF
V: TRBV27; J: TRBJ1-2; size: -; length: 18; D: TRBD1; DNA: TGTGCCAGCAGATCCTACCGGGACAGGGTCCCCCTTAACTATGGCTACACCTTC; CDR3: CASRSYRDRVPLNYGYTF
V: TRBV28; J: TRBJ2-1; size: -; length: 11; D: TRBD1; DNA: TGTGCCAGCAGACAGACAGGGTACAAGTTCTTC; CDR3: CASRQTGYKFF
V: TRBV6-5; J: TRBJ2-3; size: -; length: 11; D: -; DNA: TGTGCCAGCAAGCTCGCAGATACGCAGTATTTT; CDR3: CASKLADTQYF
V: TRBV5-1; J: TRBJ2-7; size: -; length: 15; D: TRBD2; DNA: TGCGCCAGCAGCTTGGGACTAGCGGCAACCTACGAGCAGTACTTC; CDR3: CASSLGLAATYEQYF
V: TRBV2; J: TRBJ2-5; size: many; length: 12; D: -; DNA: TGTGCCAGCAGTCGGGGAATAGAGACCCAGTACTTC; CDR3: CASSRGIETQYF
V: TRBV5-4; J: TRBJ2-5; size: -; length: 14; D: TRBD1; DNA: TGTGCCAGCAGCTCCGGACAGGGCAGAGAGACCCAGTACTTC; CDR3: CASSSGQGRETQYF
V: TRBV6-1; J: TRBJ1-2; size: -; length: 17; D: -; DNA: TGTGCCAGCAGTGAAGTTTTAGGGGCCAGGGGAAACTATGGCTACACCTTC; CDR3: CASSEVLGARGNYGYTF
V: TRBV29-1; J: TRBJ1-5; size: -; length: 13; D: -; DNA: TGCAGCGTTGAGGGGGGGAGCAATCAGCCCCAGCATTTT; CDR3: CSVEGGSNQPQHF